This is a list of T cell receptor beta chains from one sample in a study of blood T cell repertoires in COVID-19. Assay: immunoSEQ multiplex PCR; the TCRdb copy retains only in-frame clones and omits some. Of about 230,000 clones listed, about 84% are singletons. Source material: PBMCs or T cells enriched from blood (not recorded which). Receptors were obtained from a man aged 55 to 70 who had recovered from COVID-19. Each CDR3 is given with its conserved first and last residue. Each record gives: D gene, clone size, V gene, J gene, CDR3 protein, CDR3 DNA. The D gene is left open where the match is weak. The size field is filled for only some rows; it gives once, few, many or a size class.

-	-	TRBV18	TRBJ2-1	CASSPSYNEQFF	TGTGCCAGCTCACCGAGCTACAATGAGCAGTTCTTC
TRBD1	-	TRBV7-8	TRBJ2-5	CASSSGTGWPETQYF	TGTGCCAGCAGCTCCGGGACAGGGTGGCCAGAGACCCAGTACTTC
TRBD1	-	TRBV10-2	TRBJ1-1	CASSETGGLGDTEAFF	TGCGCCAGCAGTGAAACAGGGGGCCTGGGGGACACTGAAGCTTTCTTT
-	-	TRBV5-1	TRBJ2-1	CASKQELSYNEQFF	TGCGCCAGCAAACAGGAGCTCTCCTACAATGAGCAGTTCTTC
TRBD1	-	TRBV18	TRBJ2-7	CASSLTGAPYEQYF	TGTGCCAGCTCACTTACAGGGGCCCCCTACGAGCAGTACTTC
-	-	TRBV6-4	TRBJ1-6	CARPRGGAHSPLHF	TGTGCCAGGCCCCGGGGGGGGGCACATTCACCCCTCCACTTT
-	-	TRBV4-1	TRBJ2-3	CASSQGEGTDTQYF	TGCGCCAGCAGCCAAGGTGAGGGCACAGATACGCAGTATTTT
TRBD1	-	TRBV24-1	TRBJ2-1	CATRGGGQGYNEQFF	TGTGCCACCAGGGGTGGGGGACAGGGTTACAATGAGCAGTTCTTC
-	-	TRBV10-3	TRBJ2-5	CAISALPVMEEETQYF	TGTGCCATCAGTGCCCTACCGGTAATGGAGGAAGAGACCCAGTACTTC
-	many	TRBV7-8	TRBJ2-5	CASSLERVGLQRETQYF	TGTGCCAGCAGCTTAGAAAGGGTGGGCCTACAGCGGGAGACCCAGTACTTC
-	-	TRBV7-6	TRBJ1-1	CASSRLRNTEAFF	TGTGCCAGCAGCAGACTTCGGAACACTGAAGCTTTCTTT
-	-	TRBV10-1	TRBJ1-2	CASSESGGPHYTF	TGCGCCAGCAGTGAGTCTGGAGGACCCCACTACACCTTC
TRBD1	-	TRBV9	TRBJ2-6	CASSPGTGNSGANVLTF	TGTGCCAGCAGCCCCGGGACAGGGAACTCTGGGGCCAACGTCCTGACTTTC
TRBD2	-	TRBV10-2	TRBJ2-1	CASSDTLAGGLFSYNEQFF	TGCGCCAGCAGTGACACGCTAGCGGGGGGGCTGTTTTCCTACAATGAGCAGTTCTTC
-	-	TRBV6-4	TRBJ1-6	CASSPLGGPYNSPLHF	TGTGCCAGCAGTCCACTGGGAGGGCCCTATAATTCACCCCTCCACTTT
TRBD1	-	TRBV10-3	TRBJ1-1	CASATGDYTEAFF	TGTGCCAGCGCGACAGGGGATTACACTGAAGCTTTCTTT
TRBD1	-	TRBV16	TRBJ1-5	CASSQGLGTDNQPQHF	TGTGCCAGCAGCCAGGGCCTTGGGACAGACAATCAGCCCCAGCATTTT
TRBD2	-	TRBV7-6	TRBJ2-1	CASSRLAGDISYNEQFF	TGTGCCAGCAGCCGACTAGCGGGGGATATCTCCTACAATGAGCAGTTCTTC
TRBD2	-	TRBV7-2	TRBJ2-3	CASSPRRGDTQYF	TGTGCCAGCAGCCCCAGGCGGGGGGATACGCAGTATTTT
-	-	TRBV11-3	TRBJ2-3	CATRTSTDTQYF	TGTGCCACCAGGACAAGCACAGATACGCAGTATTTT
-	-	TRBV14	TRBJ2-3	CASSQVRGGLGDTQYF	TGTGCCAGCAGCCAAGTTAGGGGGGGCCTTGGAGATACGCAGTATTTT
-	-	TRBV19	TRBJ1-2	CASSKGHFPNYGYTF	TGTGCCAGTAGTAAGGGACACTTTCCGAACTATGGCTACACCTTC
-	-	TRBV29-1	TRBJ1-4	CSVGVFGGLNEKLFF	TGCAGCGTTGGGGTTTTCGGCGGGCTTAATGAAAAACTGTTTTTT
TRBD1	-	TRBV10-3	TRBJ2-7	CAISESDRGDYEQYF	TGTGCCATCAGTGAGTCGGACAGGGGGGACTACGAGCAGTACTTC
-	once	TRBV4-3	TRBJ1-2	CASSQDRWEGWGYTF	TGCGCCAGCAGCCAAGATAGGTGGGAGGGCTGGGGCTACACCTTC
TRBD1	-	TRBV6-5	TRBJ2-3	CASRVTGRTDTQYF	TGTGCCAGCAGGGTGACAGGGCGCACAGATACGCAGTATTTT
-	-	TRBV7-3	TRBJ2-7	CASSSYLSPYEQYF	TGTGCCAGCAGCTCTTATTTAAGCCCCTACGAGCAGTACTTC
TRBD1	-	TRBV9	TRBJ1-4	CASSATGTGGVTNEKLFF	TGTGCCAGCAGCGCCACCGGGACAGGGGGTGTCACTAATGAAAAACTGTTTTTT
-	-	TRBV7-6	TRBJ2-2	CASQGYTGELFF	TGTGCCAGCCAGGGGTACACCGGGGAGCTGTTTTTT
-	-	TRBV6-5	TRBJ2-7	CASSPNRPDYEQYF	TGTGCCAGCAGTCCAAACAGACCTGACTACGAGCAGTACTTC